This T cell receptor (beta chain) was identified in a study of technical replicates of blood from several donors (dated by TCRdb to 2016 to 2017). The protocol used for the library was the immunoSEQ multiplex PCR assay. Here the immuneACCESS table is served through TCRdb, limited to in-frame sequences with V and J called. Missing clones are a known gap in these copies; in checked studies unresolved V genes cover under half, and the rest lacks a known reason. The sample table holds about 50,000 clones, of which approximately 95% were seen once. The top ten constitute about 0.41% of the sample. The germline V gene provides CDR1 SGHTS and CDR2 YDEGEE. Clipping removes 4 bases from V and 0 bases from J, with 7 as the unmatched junction base count. From the cysteine up to the phenylalanine, the CDR3 has a length of 16 residues. The CDR3 DNA has 48 bases and is translated from base 1. With regard to this clone: No antigen is known for it. Nothing much larger sits one base from this clone, and base qualities are not available.

The chain was built from TRBV5-8 and TRBJ1-5; TRBD1 lines up with 7 middle nucleotides. The source is a human donor in good health. Material for sequencing was T cells isolated from PBMCs. The sequenced DNA is TGTGCCAGCAGCGCCGGGACAGTGACTAGCAATCAGCCCCAGCATTTT. Its protein product is CASSAGTVTSNQPQHF.